These 19 T cell receptor beta chains were sequenced from one sample in a study of cytomegalovirus exposure and HLA in healthy donors. PCR amplification relied on 60 Vbeta primers (plus 13 Jbeta primers). The repertoire was sequenced with immunoSEQ multiplex PCR; TCRdb's copy has only in-frame clones and lacks some. The sample consists of 190,000 or so clones, roughly 87% of them appearing once. Material: PBMCs. These receptors all stem from a man over 45 in good health and CMV-seronegative.

The chain has TRBV23-1 and TRBJ2-2; 10 bases agree with TRBD1. TRBV23-1 is assigned to the ORF class and has an uncertain function. CDR3 length equals 18 residues. V trimming: 0 bases; J trimming: 5 bases; junction bases outside the gene matches: 9. CDR3 region: CASSQSPDGTGETGELFF. For the CDR3, the DNA is TGCGCCAGCAGTCAATCTCCCGATGGGACAGGGGAAACCGGGGAGCTGTTTTTT.

The chain links TRBV19 to TRBJ2-7; 9 bases fit TRBD1. The CDR3 length is 16 residues. Germline values: CDR1 LNHDA, CDR2 SQIVND (reference sequence). After removal of 0 bases from V and 3 bases from J, the junction contained 6 bases not matched to a gene. The CDR3 reads CASSIDQGTGNYEQYF. The CDR3 region has the DNA TGTGCCAGTAGTATAGATCAGGGGACAGGGAACTACGAGCAGTACTTC.

The chain couples TRBV19 to TRBJ1-1, with TRBD1 matching 7 bases. Losses at the gene ends were 7 bases for V and 3 bases for J; bases not matched to a gene: 5. Germline lookup yields CDR1 LNHDA and CDR2 SQIVND (reference sequence). This CDR3 is 13 amino acids long. CDR3 in amino acids: CASTQTGYTEAFF. The CDR3 nucleotides read TGTGCCAGTACCCAGACAGGGTACACTGAAGCTTTCTTT.

The chain has TRBV19 and TRBJ1-2; a weak D match, TRBD1 (5 bases). This CDR3 contains 14 residues. Germline-derived CDR1 and CDR2 are LNHDA and SQIVND (reference sequence). V gave up 6 bases and J gave up 0 bases, with 11 bases separating them. The CDR3 is CASSLRGSNYGYTF. CDR3 bases: TGTGCCAGTAGCTTACGGGGGTCTAACTATGGCTACACCTTC.

The chain recombines TRBV15 with TRBJ1-3; D is undetermined. The CDR3 is 18 amino acids. V gave up 0 bases and J gave up 0 bases, with 15 bases separating them. The germline gives CDR1 LNHNV, CDR2 YYDKDF (reference sequence). The CDR3 is CATSRDGLGYSSGNTIYF. Here the CDR3 DNA reads TGTGCCACCAGCAGAGATGGGCTGGGCTATAGCTCTGGAAACACCATATATTTT. The variable domain in full, with the rest retrieved from reference TRBV15 and TRBJ1-3, is DAMVIQNPRYQVTQFGKPVTLSCSQTLNHNVMYWYQQKSSQAPKLLFHYYDKDFNNEADTPDNFQSRRPNTSFCFLDIRSPGLGDTAMYLCATSRDGLGYSSGNTIYFGEGSWLTVV.

The J gene is TRBJ2-2, the V gene TRBV30; D unclear. The CDR3 runs 12 residues. The V and J ends lost 2 bases and 7 bases respectively, with 8 bases between them. The germline V gene encodes CDR1 GTSNPN and CDR2 SVGIG (reference sequence). CDR3 loop: CAWSFRIGELFF. The CDR3 DNA is TGTGCCTGGAGTTTCAGGATCGGGGAGCTGTTTTTT.

There are a few counts of this clone. This chain joins TRBV18 and TRBJ1-5, with TRBD1 matching over 7 bases. This CDR3 is built from 15 residues. With 6 bases clipped from V and 0 bases from J, the junction kept 5 bases outside the gene matches. Germline CDR1 and CDR2: KGHSH and LQKENI. The CDR3: CASSRDSSSNQPQHF. CDR3 nucleotide sequence: TGTGCCAGCTCGCGGGACAGCTCTAGCAATCAGCCCCAGCATTTT.

The V and J genes are TRBV19 and TRBJ1-2; no clear D. With 6 bases removed from V and 7 bases from J, the gap between germline ends came to 15 bases. The CDR3 has 13 residues. Germline V gives CDR1 LNHDA, CDR2 SQIVND (reference sequence). The CDR3 loop reads CASRSTPAGGYTF. The CDR3 region has the DNA TGTGCCAGTAGATCGACCCCGGCGGGTGGCTACACCTTC.

The genes are TRBV2 and TRBJ2-2; D might be TRBD1 (6 bases). This CDR3 comprises 14 residues. With 2 bases removed from V and 10 bases from J, the gap between germline ends came to 14 bases. CDR1 and CDR2 (germline): SNHLY, FYNNEI. The CDR3 bases are TGTGCCAGCAGTGAAAGGGGGAACAGGGAGGAGCTGTTTTTT. It codes for CASSERGNREELFF.

The chain carries TRBV7-8 and TRBJ2-2, with TRBD2 matching 8 bases. Germline V gives CDR1 SGHVS, CDR2 FQNEAQ. CDR3 size: 18 residues. Trimming removed 5 bases from V and 5 bases from J; junction bases left unmatched: 16. CDR3 protein: CASSHKRTGIAGTGELFF. CDR3 sequence (DNA): TGTGCCAGCAGCCATAAGCGGACTGGGATAGCGGGAACCGGGGAGCTGTTTTTT.

The chain uses TRBV29-1 and TRBJ2-2; 7 nucleotides agree with TRBD1. V shed 7 bases and J 0 bases; nucleotides not matched to a gene: 8. The CDR3 runs to 15 residues. CDR1 is SQVTM and CDR2 is ANQGSEA in the germline V gene. DNA for the CDR3: TGCAGCGCTCAAACCGGGACAGCGAACACCGGGGAGCTGTTTTTT. This sequence encodes CSAQTGTANTGELFF.

V is TRBV19 and J is TRBJ2-7; D ambiguous. V lost 3 bases, J lost 3 bases, and 12 bases lay in between. The germline V gene has CDR1 LNHDA and CDR2 SQIVND (reference sequence). The CDR3 contains 14 residues. CDR3 in DNA: TGTGCCAGTAGTATTGGGCCAGGCCTCTACGAGCAGTACTTC. Translating it yields CASSIGPGLYEQYF. The whole variable domain, remainder taken from reference TRBV19 and TRBJ2-7, is DGGITQSPKYLFRKEGQNVTLSCEQNLNHDAMYWYRQDPGQGLRLIYYSQIVNDFQKGDIAEGYSVSREKKESFPLTVTSAQKNPTAFYLCASSIGPGLYEQYFGPGTRLTVT.

The table lists this clone with a count of one. The V call is TRBV6-6, the J call TRBJ2-3; 10 bases are shared with TRBD1. V was pared by 1 base and J by 2 bases, with 3 bases of the junction left unmatched. CDR1 is MNHNY and CDR2 is SVGAGI in the germline V gene (reference sequence). The CDR3 loop spans 16 amino acids. The CDR3 nucleotides are TGTGCCAGCAGTTACTTCGGACAGGGGGACACAGATACGCAGTATTTT. Translation gives CASSYFGQGDTDTQYF.

V is TRBV18 and J is TRBJ1-4; D is unresolved. From germline, CDR1 is KGHSH and CDR2 LQKENI. The CDR3 covers 16 residues. V was shortened by 3 bases and J by 5 bases, with 16 bases between the two germline ends. The CDR3 region is CASSPSRAGRNEKLFF. CDR3 DNA sequence: TGTGCCAGCTCACCGAGTCGAGCCGGGAGAAATGAAAAACTGTTTTTT.

This clone was picked up a small number of times. V and J are TRBV19 and TRBJ1-1; a weak D match, TRBD1 (6 bases). The CDR3 spans 15 residues. Looked up from germline, CDR1 is LNHDA and CDR2 is SQIVND (reference sequence). Trimming took off 6 bases at V and 0 bases at J, with 14 bases between the two ends. As DNA, the CDR3 is TGTGCCAGTAGCCCGGACAGCACGATGAACACTGAAGCTTTCTTT. It codes for CASSPDSTMNTEAFF.

This clone was counted a few times. The rearrangement joins TRBV6-6 to TRBJ2-1; D perhaps matches TRBD2 (5 bases). The CDR3 has 16 amino acids. CDR1 MNHNY and CDR2 SVGAGI come from the germline V gene (reference sequence). The V end lost 6 bases, the J end lost 6 bases, and 21 bases lay between the germline ends. In nucleotides, the CDR3 is TGTGCCAGCAGATCACCGCTGGACTCCCTGGGCAATGAGCAGTTCTTC. It translates to CASRSPLDSLGNEQFF.

The gene calls are TRBV5-1 and TRBJ1-4; 7 positions match TRBD1. V lost 0 bases and J lost 10; bases outside the gene matches: 6. This CDR3 has 14 amino acids. The germline CDR1 and CDR2 sequences are SGHRS and YFSETQ. The CDR3 is CASSLGRDSPKLFF. The CDR3 nucleotides are TGCGCCAGCAGCTTGGGTCGGGACAGTCCAAAACTGTTTTTT. The whole variable domain, filled in from reference TRBV5-1 and TRBJ1-4, reads KAGVTQTPRYLIKTRGQQVTLSCSPISGHRSVSWYQQTPGQGLQFLFEYFSETQRNKGNFPGRFSGRQFSNSRSEMNVSTLELGDSALYLCASSLGRDSPKLFFGSGTQLSVL.

This rearrangement joins TRBV4-3 to TRBJ2-4; 8 nucleotides line up with TRBD1. CDR1 is LGHNA and CDR2 is YSLEER in the germline V gene. This CDR3 is 16 amino acids long. The V segment lost 4 bases and the J segment 9 bases; nucleotides outside the gene matches: 14. DNA for the CDR3: TGCGCCAGCAGCCGATGGGGCGGGCGAACAGGGGGCATTCAGTACTTC. Translation gives CASSRWGGRTGGIQYF.

V gene TRBV7-2 combines with J gene TRBJ1-5; D is uncertain. Trimming took 1 base from V and 0 from J, leaving 10 bases between them. The germline CDR1 and CDR2 sequences are SGHTA and FQGNSA. The CDR3 sequence is 16 residues long. CDR3 nucleotides: TGTGCCAGCAGCTTAGATGGAGCCGTTAGCAATCAGCCCCAGCATTTT. Translating it yields CASSLDGAVSNQPQHF.